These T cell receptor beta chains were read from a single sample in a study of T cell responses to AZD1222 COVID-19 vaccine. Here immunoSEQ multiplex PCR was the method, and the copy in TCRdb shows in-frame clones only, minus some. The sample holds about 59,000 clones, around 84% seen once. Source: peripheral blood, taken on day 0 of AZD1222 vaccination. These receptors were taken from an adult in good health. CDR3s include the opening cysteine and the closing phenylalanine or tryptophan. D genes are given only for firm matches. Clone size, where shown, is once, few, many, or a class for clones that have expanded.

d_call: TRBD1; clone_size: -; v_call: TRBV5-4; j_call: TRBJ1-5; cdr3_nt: TGTGCCAGCAGCTTGGGGGGACAGGCGGGCAATCAGCCCCAGCATTTT; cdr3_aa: CASSLGGQAGNQPQHF
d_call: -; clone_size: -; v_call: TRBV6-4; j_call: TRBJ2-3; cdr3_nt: TGTGCCAGCAGTGAACAGGGTGGCACAGATACGCAGTATTTT; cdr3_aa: CASSEQGGTDTQYF
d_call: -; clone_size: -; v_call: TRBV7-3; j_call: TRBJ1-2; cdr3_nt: TGTGCCAGCAGCTTATACACCTTGTCTAACTATGGCTACACCTTC; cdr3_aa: CASSLYTLSNYGYTF
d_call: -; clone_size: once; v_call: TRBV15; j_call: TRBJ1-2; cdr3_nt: TGTGCCACCAGCAGAGGGGCAGGGCCCTATGGCTACACCTTC; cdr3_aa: CATSRGAGPYGYTF
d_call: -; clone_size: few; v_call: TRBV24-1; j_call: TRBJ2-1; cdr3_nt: TGTGCCACCAGTGAAACCTACAATGAGCAGTTCTTC; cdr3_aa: CATSETYNEQFF
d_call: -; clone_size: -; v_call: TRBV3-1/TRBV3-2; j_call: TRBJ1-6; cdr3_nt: TGTGCCAGCAGCCAAAATAGTCCGGCAGCCCTCCACTTT; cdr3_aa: CASSQNSPAALHF
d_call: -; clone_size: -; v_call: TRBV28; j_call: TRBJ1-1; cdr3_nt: TGTGCCAGCAGTTTCAGCACAGGTGAAGCTTTCTTT; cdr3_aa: CASSFSTGEAFF
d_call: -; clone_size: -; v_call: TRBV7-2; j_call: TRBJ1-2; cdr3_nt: TGTGCCAGCAGCTTAGCAGGCCAGTTCTATGGCTACACCTTC; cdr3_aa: CASSLAGQFYGYTF
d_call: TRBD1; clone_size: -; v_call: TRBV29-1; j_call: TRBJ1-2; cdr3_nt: TGCAGCGTTGATGACAGGGGGGCCTATGGCTACACCTTC; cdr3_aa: CSVDDRGAYGYTF
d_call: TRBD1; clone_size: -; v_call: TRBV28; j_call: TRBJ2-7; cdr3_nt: TGTGCCAGCAGTTTCAAGGACAGGTACTACGAGCAGTACTTC; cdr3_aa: CASSFKDRYYEQYF
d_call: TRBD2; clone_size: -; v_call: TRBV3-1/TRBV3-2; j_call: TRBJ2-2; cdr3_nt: TGTGCCAGCAGCCGGGGGGGGACCGGGGAGCTGTTTTTT; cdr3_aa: CASSRGGTGELFF
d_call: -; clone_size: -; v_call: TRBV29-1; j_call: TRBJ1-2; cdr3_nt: TGCAGCGTTAGGCAGGGCAATGGCTACACCTTC; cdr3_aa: CSVRQGNGYTF
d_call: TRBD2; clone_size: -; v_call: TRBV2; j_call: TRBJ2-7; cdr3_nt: TGTGCCAGCAGTCTTCTAGCGGGAGGGCCCTACGAGCAGTACTTC; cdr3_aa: CASSLLAGGPYEQYF
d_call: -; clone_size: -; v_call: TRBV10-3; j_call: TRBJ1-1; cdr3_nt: TGTGCCATCAGTGAAAAAGAGGAAAACACTGAAGCTTTCTTT; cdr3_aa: CAISEKEENTEAFF
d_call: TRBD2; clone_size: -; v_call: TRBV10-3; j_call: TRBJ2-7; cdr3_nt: TGTGCCATCAGAAGCGGGGGGGACTACGAGCAGTACTTC; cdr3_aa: CAIRSGGDYEQYF
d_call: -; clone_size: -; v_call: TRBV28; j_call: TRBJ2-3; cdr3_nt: TGTGCCAGCAGTTTGTCGGAGCGGTCCACAGATACGCAGTATTTT; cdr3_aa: CASSLSERSTDTQYF
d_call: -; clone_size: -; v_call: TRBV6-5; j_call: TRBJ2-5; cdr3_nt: TGTGCCAGCAGTTACGGCCGGGGCCCACAAGAGACCCAGTACTTC; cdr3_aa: CASSYGRGPQETQYF
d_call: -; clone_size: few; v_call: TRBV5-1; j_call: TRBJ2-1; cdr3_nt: TGCGCCAGCAGCTCATACCATACCAGAGGAAACAATGAGCAGTTCTTC; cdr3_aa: CASSSYHTRGNNEQFF
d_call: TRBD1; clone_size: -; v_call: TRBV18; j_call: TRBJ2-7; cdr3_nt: TGTGCCAGCTCACCGGGACAGGGGATCTACGAGCAGTACTTC; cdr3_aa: CASSPGQGIYEQYF
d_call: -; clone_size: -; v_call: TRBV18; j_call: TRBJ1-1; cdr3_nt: TGTGCCAGCTCACCTTCGGCGAACACTGAAGCTTTCTTT; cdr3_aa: CASSPSANTEAFF
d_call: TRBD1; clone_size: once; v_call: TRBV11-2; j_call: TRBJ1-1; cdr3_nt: TGTGCCAGCAGCCCCTGGACAGGGGACGAAGCTTTCTTT; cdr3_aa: CASSPWTGDEAFF
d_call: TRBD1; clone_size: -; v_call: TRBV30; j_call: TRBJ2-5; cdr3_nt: TGTGCCGGGCGACAGGGCTGGCAAGAGACCCAGTACTTC; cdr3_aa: CAGRQGWQETQYF
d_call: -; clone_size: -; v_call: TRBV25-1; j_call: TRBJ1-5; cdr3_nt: TGTGCCAGCAGTGAAGGTTTTGGGACCCTCAATCAGCCCCAGCATTTT; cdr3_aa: CASSEGFGTLNQPQHF
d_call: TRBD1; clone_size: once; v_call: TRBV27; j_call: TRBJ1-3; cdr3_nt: TGTGCCAGCAGACAGGGGGGTCGGTACCGCTCGGGAAACACCATATATTTT; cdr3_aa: CASRQGGRYRSGNTIYF
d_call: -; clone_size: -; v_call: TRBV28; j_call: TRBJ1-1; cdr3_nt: TGTGCCAGCAGCCTCCCGATTATGAACACTGAAGCTTTCTTT; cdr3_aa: CASSLPIMNTEAFF
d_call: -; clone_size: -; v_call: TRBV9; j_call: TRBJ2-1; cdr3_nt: TGTGCCAGCAGCGTAGGTGGCCTCGTAACTAATGAGCAGTTCTTC; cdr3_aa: CASSVGGLVTNEQFF
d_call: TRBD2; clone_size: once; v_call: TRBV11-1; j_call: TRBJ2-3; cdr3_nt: TGTGCCAGCAGCACGGGACTAGCGGAACTCACAGATACGCAGTATTTT; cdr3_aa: CASSTGLAELTDTQYF
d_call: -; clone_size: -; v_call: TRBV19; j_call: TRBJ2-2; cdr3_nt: TGTGCCAGTAGTAGGAAGGACCGTAACACCGGGGAGCTGTTTTTT; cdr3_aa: CASSRKDRNTGELFF